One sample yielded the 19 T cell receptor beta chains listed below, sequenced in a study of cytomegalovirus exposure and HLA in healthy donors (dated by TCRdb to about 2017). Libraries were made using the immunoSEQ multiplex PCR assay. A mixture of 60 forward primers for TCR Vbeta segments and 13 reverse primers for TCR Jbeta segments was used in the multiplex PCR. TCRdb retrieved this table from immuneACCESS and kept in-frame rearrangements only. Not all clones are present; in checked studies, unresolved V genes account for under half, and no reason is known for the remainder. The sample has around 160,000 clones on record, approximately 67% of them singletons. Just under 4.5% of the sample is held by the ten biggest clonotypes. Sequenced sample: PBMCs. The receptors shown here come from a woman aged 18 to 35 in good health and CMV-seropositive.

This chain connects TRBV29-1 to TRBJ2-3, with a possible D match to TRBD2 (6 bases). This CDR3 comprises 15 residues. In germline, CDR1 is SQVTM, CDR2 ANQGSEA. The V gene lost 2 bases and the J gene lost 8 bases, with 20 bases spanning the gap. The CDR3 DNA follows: TGCAGCGTTGAACCTAGCGAGGCCGCCCCAGGTACGCAGTATTTT. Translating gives CSVEPSEAAPGTQYF.

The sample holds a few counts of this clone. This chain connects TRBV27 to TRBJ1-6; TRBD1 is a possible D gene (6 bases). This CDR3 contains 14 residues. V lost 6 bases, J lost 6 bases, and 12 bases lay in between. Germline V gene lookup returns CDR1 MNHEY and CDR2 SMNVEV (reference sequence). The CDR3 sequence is CASSPLGGNSPLHF. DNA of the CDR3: TGTGCCAGCAGCCCACTAGGGGGTAATTCACCCCTCCACTTT.

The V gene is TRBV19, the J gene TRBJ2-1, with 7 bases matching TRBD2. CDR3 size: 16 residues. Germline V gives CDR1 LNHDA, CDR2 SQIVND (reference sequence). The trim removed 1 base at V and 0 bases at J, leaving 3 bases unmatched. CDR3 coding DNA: TGTGCCAGTAGTATAGGAGCGGGGAACTCCTACAATGAGCAGTTCTTC. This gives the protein CASSIGAGNSYNEQFF.

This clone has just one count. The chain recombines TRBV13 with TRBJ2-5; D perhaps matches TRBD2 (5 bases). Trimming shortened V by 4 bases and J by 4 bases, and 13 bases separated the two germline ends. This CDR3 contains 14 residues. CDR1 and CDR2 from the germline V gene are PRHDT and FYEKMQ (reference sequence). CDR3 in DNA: TGTGCCAGCAGCTCAAATCGCGGGCCAGAGACCCAGTACTTC. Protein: CASSSNRGPETQYF.

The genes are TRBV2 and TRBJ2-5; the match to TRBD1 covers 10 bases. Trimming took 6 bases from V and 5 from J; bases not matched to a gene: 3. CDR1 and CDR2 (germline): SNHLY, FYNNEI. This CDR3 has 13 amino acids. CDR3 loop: CASRTGGWETQYF. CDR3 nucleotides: TGTGCCAGCAGGACAGGGGGCTGGGAGACCCAGTACTTC.

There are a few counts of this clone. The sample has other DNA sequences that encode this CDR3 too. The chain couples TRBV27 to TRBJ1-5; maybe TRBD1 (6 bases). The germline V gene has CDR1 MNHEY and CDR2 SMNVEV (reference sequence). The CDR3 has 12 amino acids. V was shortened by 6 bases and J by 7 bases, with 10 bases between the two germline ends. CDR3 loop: CASSRGGQPQHF. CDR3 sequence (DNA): TGTGCCAGCAGCCGAGGGGGACAGCCCCAGCATTTT.

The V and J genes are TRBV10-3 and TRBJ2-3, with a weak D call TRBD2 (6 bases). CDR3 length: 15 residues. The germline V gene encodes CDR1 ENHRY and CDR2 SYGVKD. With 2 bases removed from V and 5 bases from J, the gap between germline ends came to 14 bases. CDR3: CAISENWGVGDTQYF. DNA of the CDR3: TGTGCCATCAGTGAGAATTGGGGGGTAGGAGATACGCAGTATTTT.

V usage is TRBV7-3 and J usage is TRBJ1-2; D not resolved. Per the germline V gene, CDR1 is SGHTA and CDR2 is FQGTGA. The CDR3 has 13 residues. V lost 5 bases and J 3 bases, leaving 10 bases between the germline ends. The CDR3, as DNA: TGTGCCAGCAGCCCCGGGAGTTACTATGGCTACACCTTC. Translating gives CASSPGSYYGYTF.

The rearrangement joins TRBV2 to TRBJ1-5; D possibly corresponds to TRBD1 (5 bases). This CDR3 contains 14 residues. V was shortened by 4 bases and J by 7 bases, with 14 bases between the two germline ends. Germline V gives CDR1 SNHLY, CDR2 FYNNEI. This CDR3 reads CASSARGAGQPQHF. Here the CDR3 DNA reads TGTGCCAGCAGTGCGAGGGGTGCGGGACAGCCCCAGCATTTT.

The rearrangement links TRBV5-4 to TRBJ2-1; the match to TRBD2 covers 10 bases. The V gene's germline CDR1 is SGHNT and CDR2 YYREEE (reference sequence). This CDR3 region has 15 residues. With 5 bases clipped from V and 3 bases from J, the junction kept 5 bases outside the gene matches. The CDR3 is CASRRAGGVYNEQFF. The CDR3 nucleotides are TGTGCCAGCAGGCGAGCGGGGGGGGTCTACAATGAGCAGTTCTTC.

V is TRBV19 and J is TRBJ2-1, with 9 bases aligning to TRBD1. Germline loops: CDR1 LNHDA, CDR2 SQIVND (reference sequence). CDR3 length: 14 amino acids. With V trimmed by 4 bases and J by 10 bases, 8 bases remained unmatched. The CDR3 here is CASSTGTGNREQFF. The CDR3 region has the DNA TGTGCCAGTAGTACCGGGACAGGGAATCGGGAGCAGTTCTTC.

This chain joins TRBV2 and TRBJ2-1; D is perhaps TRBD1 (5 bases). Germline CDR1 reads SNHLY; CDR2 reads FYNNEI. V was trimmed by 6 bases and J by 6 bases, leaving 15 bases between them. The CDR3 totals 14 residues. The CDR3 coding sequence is TGTGCCAGCAGCGCAAATGGGGCTTTCAATGAGCAGTTCTTC. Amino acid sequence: CASSANGAFNEQFF.

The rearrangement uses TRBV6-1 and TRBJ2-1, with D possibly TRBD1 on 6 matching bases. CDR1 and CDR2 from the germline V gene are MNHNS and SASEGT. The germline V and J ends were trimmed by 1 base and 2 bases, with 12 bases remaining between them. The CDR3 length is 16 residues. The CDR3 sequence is CASSEGQGPAYNEQFF. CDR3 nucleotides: TGTGCCAGCAGTGAAGGTCAGGGGCCCGCCTACAATGAGCAGTTCTTC.

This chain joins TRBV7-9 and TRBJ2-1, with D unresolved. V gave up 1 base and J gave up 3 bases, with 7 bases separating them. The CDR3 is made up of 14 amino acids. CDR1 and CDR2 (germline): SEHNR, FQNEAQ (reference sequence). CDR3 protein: CASSLGAGYNEQFF. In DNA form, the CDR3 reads TGTGCCAGCAGCTTAGGAGCAGGCTACAATGAGCAGTTCTTC.

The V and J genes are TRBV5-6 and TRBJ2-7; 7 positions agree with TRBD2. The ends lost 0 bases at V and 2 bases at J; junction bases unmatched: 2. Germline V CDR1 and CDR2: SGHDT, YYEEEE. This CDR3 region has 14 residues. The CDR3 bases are TGTGCCAGCAGCTTGGGCGGGGGAACCTACGAGCAGTACTTC. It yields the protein CASSLGGGTYEQYF.

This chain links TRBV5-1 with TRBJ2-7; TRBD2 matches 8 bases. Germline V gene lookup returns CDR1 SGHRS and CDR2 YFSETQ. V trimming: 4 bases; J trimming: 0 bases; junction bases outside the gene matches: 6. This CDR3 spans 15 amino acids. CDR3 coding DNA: TGCGCCAGCAGCCAAACTAGCGGTAGCTCCTACGAGCAGTACTTC. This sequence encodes CASSQTSGSSYEQYF.

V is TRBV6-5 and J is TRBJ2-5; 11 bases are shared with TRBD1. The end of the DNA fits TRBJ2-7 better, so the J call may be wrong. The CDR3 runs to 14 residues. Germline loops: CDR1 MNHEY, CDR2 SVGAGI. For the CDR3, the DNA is TGTGCCAGCAGTGGGTCCGGGACAGGGGGCGAGCAGTACTTC. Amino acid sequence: CASSGSGTGGEQYF.

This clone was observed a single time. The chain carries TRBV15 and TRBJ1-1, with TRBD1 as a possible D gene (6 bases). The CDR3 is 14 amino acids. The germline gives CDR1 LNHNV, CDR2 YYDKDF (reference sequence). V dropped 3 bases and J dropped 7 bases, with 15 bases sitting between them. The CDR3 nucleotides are TGTGCCACCAGCAGCCTACAGGGCGCGGGTGAAGCTTTCTTT. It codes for CATSSLQGAGEAFF.

The CDR3 DNA sequence: TGTGCCAGTGAGGGAAACGCTGAAGCTTTCTTT. Its translation is CASEGNAEAFF. J is TRBJ1-1 and V is TRBV6-6; D is unclear. Germline CDR1 and CDR2: MNHNY and SVGAGI (reference sequence). V was cut by 9 bases and J by 6 bases, with 11 bases left in between. The CDR3 sequence is 11 residues long.